What follows is one T cell receptor beta chain and its context. What it recognizes is unknown. This entry is derived from a study of CD8 T cells in ankylosing spondylitis. Points from the study as a whole: The clones that were linked to disease were reported to be significantly enriched in matched synovial fluid samples from ankylosing spondylitis patients.

Via MiXCR, TCRdb re-called the 5' RACE reads, giving one row per CDR3 protein. The profile shows 240,000 or so distinct CDR3 sequences, around 9.1% of them singletons. The CDR3 covers 16 residues. Germline CDR1 reads KGHSH; CDR2 reads LQKENI. V dropped 4 bases and J dropped 5; count of bases not matched to a gene: 9. Sequenced sample: blood, either unsorted or a sorted T cell fraction (not recorded which). The origin of this receptor is a male donor with ankylosing spondylitis or in good health (not recorded which). This rearrangement joins TRBV18 to TRBJ1-5, with 9 bases fitting TRBD1. CDR3 sequence: CASSLTGTGIDQPQHF. Here the CDR3 DNA reads TGTGCCAGCTCACTTACCGGGACAGGGATCGATCAGCCCCAGCATTTT.